One and the same sample provided the 10 T cell receptor beta chains below, sequenced in a study of human T cells and chemical hapten exposure. TCRdb passed the RACE reads through MiXCR, listing each CDR3 protein once. The sample includes tens of thousands of distinct CDR3 sequences, roughly 12% seen only once; the top ten take around 3.2%. Time point of the sample: patch test 1, 2 weeks after DPC sensitization. Treatment defined: therapeutic diphenylcyclopropenone sensitization with weekly scalp DPC. Sequencing used whole blood, obtained in connection with sensitization to the hapten diphenylcyclopropenone (DPC). These receptors came from a woman in her sixties with alopecia areata. Some clones in this sample may be carry-over from other donors' samples.

This clonotype was recorded many times. Here the CDR3 reads CASSPHVATEAFF. The CDR3 DNA is TGTGCCAGCAGCCCCCACGTGGCCACTGAAGCTTTCTTT. V and J are TRBV12-3 or TRBV12-4 and TRBJ1-1; no clear D gene. The ends were cut back, 6 bases at V and 4 bases at J, with 12 bases in the middle. The CDR3 loop spans 13 amino acids.

This clonotype has just a few counts. The CDR3 DNA reads as TGTGCCAGCAGTGAGAGACGGACAGCCAACACTGAAGCTTTCTTT. This translates into CASSERRTANTEAFF. The chain is built from TRBV2 and TRBJ1-1; D may be TRBD1 (6 bases). The CDR3 runs 15 residues. The V end lost 3 bases, the J end lost 2 bases, and 13 bases lay between the germline ends. Germline assignment: CDR1 SNHLY and CDR2 FYNNEI.

This clonotype was recorded a few times. The J gene is TRBJ1-5, the V gene TRBV6-9; TRBD1 aligns across 7 bases. The J segment lost 2 bases and the V segment lost 4 bases, leaving 8 bases of the junction unmatched. The CDR3 totals 16 residues. Germline CDR1 reads MNHGY; CDR2 reads SVAAGI. The CDR3 sequence: CASSFPGTAGNQPQHF. The CDR3 DNA is TGTGCCAGCAGTTTTCCTGGGACAGCGGGCAATCAGCCCCAGCATTTT.

This clonotype was seen once. V is TRBV7-3 and J is TRBJ1-2; D perhaps matches TRBD1 (6 bases). Per germline, CDR1 SGHTA and CDR2 FQGTGA. The CDR3 spans 13 residues. Trimming shortened V by 6 bases and J by 4 bases, and 12 bases separated the two germline ends. The CDR3 sequence: CASRRQATYGYTF. The CDR3 nucleotides are TGTGCCAGCAGGCGACAGGCGACCTATGGCTACACCTTC. Full variable domain (missing parts from reference TRBV7-3 and TRBJ1-2): GAGVSQTPSNKVTEKGKYVELRCDPISGHTALYWYRQSLGQGPEFLIYFQGTGAADDSGLPNDRFFAVRPEGSVSTLKIQRTERGDSAVYLCASRRQATYGYTFGSGTRLTVV.

The sample holds many counts of this clonotype. This chain links TRBV7-2 with TRBJ2-5; 11 bases map to TRBD2. The CDR3 sequence is 16 residues long. V lost 3 bases and J lost 5; bases outside the gene matches: 8. The V gene's germline CDR1 is SGHTA and CDR2 FQGNSA. CDR3 loop: CASSFDLAGGSETQYF. CDR3 nucleotides: TGTGCCAGCAGCTTCGATTTAGCGGGGGGGTCGGAGACCCAGTACTTC.

The chain combines TRBV10-3 with TRBJ2-5, with 8 bases fitting TRBD2. J lost 0 bases, V lost 10 bases, and 4 bases had no gene match. The CDR3 is 13 amino acids. The germline V gene has CDR1 ENHRY and CDR2 SYGVKD. DNA for the CDR3: TGTGCCACGGCACTAGCGGACCAAGAGACCCAGTACTTC. Translated: CATALADQETQYF.

This clonotype was observed many times. V usage is TRBV4-1 and J usage is TRBJ2-7; D gene uncertain. Germline loops: CDR1 MGHRA, CDR2 YSYEKL. Deletions cut 0 bases from V and 3 bases from J, with 18 bases between. The CDR3 contains 17 residues. In nucleotides, the CDR3 is TGCGCCAGCAGCCAAGATTTTGGGCAGTACTTCTTCTACGAGCAGTACTTC. Protein: CASSQDFGQYFFYEQYF.

This clonotype showed up just a few times. The CDR3: CASKFGTGVGEQYF. The CDR3 nucleotides are TGTGCCAGCAAATTCGGGACAGGGGTCGGCGAGCAGTACTTC. The V call is TRBV3-1, the J call TRBJ2-7, with 10 bases identical to TRBD1. V gave up 7 bases and J gave up 6 bases; unmatched junction bases: 9. The CDR3 sequence is 14 residues long. CDR1 and CDR2 from the germline V gene are LGHDT and YNNKEL (reference sequence).

This clonotype was recorded at least ten times. The V call is TRBV24-1, the J call TRBJ2-2; D gene uncertain. Deletions cut 1 base from V and 1 base from J, with 9 bases between. The CDR3 runs 16 residues. Germline V lookup: CDR1 KGHDR, CDR2 SFDVKD. The DNA of the CDR3 is TGTGCCACCAGTGATTTTCGGCATAAGAACACCGGGGAGCTGTTTTTT. As protein: CATSDFRHKNTGELFF.

This sequence joins TRBV4-1 and TRBJ2-5, with 8 bases identical to TRBD2. CDR3 length: 18 amino acids. The germline V gene has CDR1 MGHRA and CDR2 YSYEKL. Unmatched junction bases numbered 14, after V lost 0 bases and J lost 5 bases. The CDR3 coding sequence is TGCGCCAGCAGCCAAGATTCGGGGCGGGGGGCCCCATTTGAGACCCAGTACTTC. Its translation is CASSQDSGRGAPFETQYF.